Shown below are 30 T cell receptor beta chains from a single sample sequenced in a study of blood T cells in healthy people across ages. The use of a sample-barcoded 5' primer and a J-beta primer mix characterized a second PCR of 7 to 11 cycles. TCRdb reprocessed the 5' RACE reads via MiXCR and lists one record per CDR3 protein. Among roughly 500,000 distinct CDR3 sequences listed, 27% were seen once. The sample comprised blood. Receptor source: a woman in her 70s in good health.

The chain is built from TRBV6-2 or TRBV6-3 and TRBJ2-5; D is uncertain. Germline V gene lookup returns CDR1 MNHEY and CDR2 SVGEGT. The CDR3 is 13 residues long. The V end lost 2 bases, the J end lost 1 base, and 5 bases lay between the germline ends. CDR3 amino acids: CASSYLGQETQYF. The DNA of the CDR3 is TGTGCCAGCAGTTACCTGGGCCAAGAGACCCAGTACTTC.

The chain uses TRBV3-1 and TRBJ1-6, with unresolved D. The CDR3 length is 19 residues. Germline V gene lookup returns CDR1 LGHDT and CDR2 YNNKEL (reference sequence). V lost 4 bases, J lost 5 bases, and 24 bases lay in between. Written as DNA, the CDR3 is TGTGCCAGCAGCCGAGTCTTTCTGGCTAGTCAGACTAATAATTCACCCCTCCACTTT. Its translation: CASSRVFLASQTNNSPLHF.

J is TRBJ1-4 and V is TRBV6-5; possibly TRBD1 for D (5 bases). The CDR3 totals 15 residues. V was trimmed by 2 bases and J by 5 bases, leaving 12 bases between them. Germline assignment: CDR1 MNHEY and CDR2 SVGAGI. The CDR3 coding sequence is TGTGCCAGCAGTTACGGGGGTAGGATAAATGAAAAACTGTTTTTT. Protein product: CASSYGGRINEKLFF.

The chain has TRBV7-3 and TRBJ2-1; a weak D match, TRBD2 (6 bases). CDR1 and CDR2 from the germline V gene are SGHTA and FQGTGA. The CDR3 contains 15 residues. Trimming took 4 bases from V and 7 from J, leaving 17 bases between them. CDR3 region: CASSSGLQAWNEQFF. The CDR3 DNA reads TGTGCCAGCAGCTCGGGACTGCAAGCCTGGAATGAGCAGTTCTTC. The whole variable domain, remainder taken from reference TRBV7-3 and TRBJ2-1, is GAGVSQTPSNKVTEKGKYVELRCDPISGHTALYWYRQSLGQGPEFLIYFQGTGAADDSGLPNDRFFAVRPEGSVSTLKIQRTERGDSAVYLCASSSGLQAWNEQFFGPGTRLTVL.

This clonotype turned up a few times. The rearrangement links TRBV6-5 to TRBJ2-5; D may correspond to TRBD1 or TRBD2 (5 bases each). The CDR3 is made up of 15 amino acids. The germline V gene has CDR1 MNHEY and CDR2 SVGAGI. Trimming took 2 bases from V and 0 from J, leaving 10 bases between them. The CDR3 coding sequence is TGTGCCAGCAGTTACGCCGGGGACCACCAAGAGACCCAGTACTTC. It encodes CASSYAGDHQETQYF.

Only a few counts were recorded for this clonotype. This rearrangement joins TRBV6-1 to TRBJ1-5; 7 bases match TRBD1. This CDR3 has 14 amino acids. The V segment lost 6 bases and the J segment 2 bases; nucleotides outside the gene matches: 4. The V gene's germline CDR1 is MNHNS and CDR2 SASEGT. In DNA form, the CDR3 reads TGTGCCAGCAGAGAGGGGGCAGGCAATCAGCCCCAGCATTTT. It yields the protein CASREGAGNQPQHF.

The chain is built from TRBV6-6 and TRBJ2-7; D possibly uses TRBD1 or TRBD2 (5 bases each). Looked up from germline, CDR1 is MNHNY and CDR2 is SVGAGI (reference sequence). The CDR3 length is 14 residues. Trimming removed 8 bases at V and 0 bases at J, with 14 bases between. This chain's CDR3 is CASSGTTSSYEQYF. CDR3 DNA sequence: TGTGCCAGCTCCGGGACGACGAGCTCCTACGAGCAGTACTTC.

V and J are TRBV19 and TRBJ2-5; 8 bases fit TRBD1. Losses at the gene ends were 5 bases for V and 3 bases for J; bases not matched to a gene: 8. This CDR3 has 15 residues. Germline V lookup: CDR1 LNHDA, CDR2 SQIVND (reference sequence). DNA of the CDR3: TGTGCCAGTAGTGTTTTTGGACAGGGCAAAGAGACCCAGTACTTC. It encodes CASSVFGQGKETQYF.

The chain employs TRBV29-1 and TRBJ2-1; 7 bases align to TRBD1. With 4 bases clipped from V and 9 bases from J, the junction kept 9 bases outside the gene matches. CDR1 and CDR2 from the germline V gene are SQVTM and ANQGSEA. The CDR3 totals 13 residues. The CDR3 DNA follows: TGCAGCGTTGCGCTACAGGGGACCAGTGAGCAGTTCTTC. As protein: CSVALQGTSEQFF.

The chain combines TRBV6-6 with TRBJ2-1; no clear D gene. The CDR3 loop spans 11 amino acids. The germline CDR1 and CDR2 sequences are MNHNY and SVGAGI (reference sequence). V was shortened by 1 base and J by 9 bases, with 4 bases between the two germline ends. CDR3 DNA sequence: TGTGCCAGCAGTTACTGGGGTGAGCAGTTCTTC. It yields the protein CASSYWGEQFF.

The chain joins TRBV11-2 to TRBJ2-5; perhaps TRBD1 as D (5 bases). V was shortened by 4 bases and J by 4 bases, with 13 bases between the two germline ends. This CDR3 contains 14 residues. Germline V CDR1 and CDR2: SGHAT, FQNNGV. The chain's CDR3 is CASSSGVRGETQYF. The CDR3 DNA sequence: TGTGCCAGCAGCTCAGGTGTTAGGGGAGAGACCCAGTACTTC.

This chain links TRBV24-1 with TRBJ1-2; TRBD1 is a possible D gene (6 bases). V lost 2 bases and J 4 bases, leaving 13 bases between the germline ends. The CDR3 length is 15 residues. The germline gives CDR1 KGHDR, CDR2 SFDVKD. In DNA, the CDR3 is TGTGCCACCAGTGATTCACGCCGGACAGTCTATGGCTACACCTTC. Protein sequence: CATSDSRRTVYGYTF.

In its sample, this clonotype was seen a few times. CDR3 in DNA: TGTGCCAGCAGCGAAGGGGGACAGGTTAATGAAAAACTGTTTTTT. Translated: CASSEGGQVNEKLFF. The chain recombines TRBV4-2 with TRBJ1-4, with 8 nucleotides matching TRBD1. The trim removed 5 bases at V and 4 bases at J, leaving 6 bases unmatched. Looked up from germline, CDR1 is LGHNA and CDR2 is YNFKEQ. The CDR3 covers 15 residues.

This clonotype was counted only a few times. Here the CDR3 reads CASSPNNNEQFF. The CDR3 DNA follows: TGTGCCAGCTCACCGAACAACAATGAGCAGTTCTTC. V usage is TRBV18 and J usage is TRBJ2-1; D gene ambiguous. The length of the CDR3 is 12 residues. CDR1 is KGHSH and CDR2 is LQKENI in the germline V gene. V lost 3 bases, J lost 5 bases, and 5 bases lay in between.

This CDR3 reads CASTMMGGSYNEQFF. The CDR3, as DNA: TGTGCCAGCACCATGATGGGCGGCTCCTACAATGAGCAGTTCTTC. The J gene is TRBJ2-1, the V gene TRBV6-2 or TRBV6-3; unclear D gene. The germline CDR1 and CDR2 sequences are MNHEY and SVGEGT. The CDR3 has 15 residues. V was shortened by 7 bases and J by 0 bases, with 13 bases between the two germline ends.

This clonotype was seen a handful of times. The chain employs TRBV24-1 and TRBJ2-5, with D unresolved. The CDR3 is 12 amino acids. V dropped 4 bases and J dropped 4 bases, with 6 bases sitting between them. The V gene's germline CDR1 is KGHDR and CDR2 SFDVKD. CDR3 DNA: TGTGCCACCAGTGAACAAGGAGAGACCCAGTACTTC. This encodes CATSEQGETQYF.

The J gene is TRBJ1-1, the V gene TRBV29-1; a possible D gene is TRBD1 (6 bases). The V end was cut by 7 bases, the J end by 0 bases, with 9 bases between. The CDR3 has 12 residues. CDR1 is SQVTM and CDR2 is ANQGSEA in the germline V gene. In nucleotides, the CDR3 is TGCAGCGGAGGACAGATGAACACTGAAGCTTTCTTT. Its protein product is CSGGQMNTEAFF.

This chain uses TRBV7-2 with TRBJ2-7, with 8 positions matching TRBD1. V lost 4 bases to trimming and J lost 2 bases; unmatched junction nucleotides: 10. Germline V CDR1 and CDR2: SGHTA, FQGNSA. The CDR3 length is 16 residues. The CDR3 DNA reads as TGTGCCAGCAGCTCCCGCCCGGGACAGGCGGCCTACGAGCAGTACTTC. Amino acid sequence: CASSSRPGQAAYEQYF.

CDR3 DNA sequence: TGTGCCAGCAGTTACTCGAGTGTTCAGGGTATCTACGAGCAGTACTTC. Translating it yields CASSYSSVQGIYEQYF. The chain carries TRBV6-8 and TRBJ2-7; D may be TRBD1 (5 bases). Trimming pared 0 bases from V and 3 bases from J, leaving 15 bases between. There are 16 residues in the CDR3. Per the germline V gene, CDR1 is MNHGY and CDR2 is SAAAGT.

This clonotype has just a few counts. This chain links TRBV20-1 with TRBJ2-2; 7 bases match TRBD1. This CDR3 contains 16 residues. The J segment lost 3 bases and the V segment lost 2 bases, leaving 9 bases of the junction unmatched. Germline CDR1 and CDR2: DFQATT and SNEGSKA (reference sequence). CDR3 region: CSARLLDRVDTGELFF. The CDR3 DNA reads TGCAGTGCTAGATTACTAGACAGGGTGGACACCGGGGAGCTGTTTTTT.

The V gene is TRBV20-1, the J gene TRBJ2-3; D possibly corresponds to TRBD2 (7 bases). The CDR3 runs to 13 residues. V lost 8 bases and J 5 bases, leaving 17 bases between the germline ends. Germline V CDR1 and CDR2: DFQATT, SNEGSKA (reference sequence). CDR3 region: CSLWGGRGDTQYF. The DNA of the CDR3 is TGCAGTTTATGGGGGGGCCGGGGAGATACGCAGTATTTT.

The J gene is TRBJ1-1, the V gene TRBV4-3; the match to TRBD1 covers 9 bases. The CDR3 covers 15 residues. V lost 6 bases and J lost 0; bases outside the gene matches: 5. Germline V CDR1 and CDR2: LGHNA, YSLEER. The CDR3 protein is CASRQGAILNTEAFF. CDR3 nucleotides: TGCGCCAGCAGACAGGGGGCAATTTTGAACACTGAAGCTTTCTTT.

The chain carries TRBV5-1 and TRBJ1-1, with unresolved D. The CDR3 is 15 amino acids. Deletions cut 3 bases from V and 0 bases from J, with 12 bases between. Germline values: CDR1 SGHRS, CDR2 YFSETQ. CDR3 in amino acids: CASSSDSRMNTEAFF. The CDR3 DNA reads TGCGCCAGCAGCTCAGACTCGAGGATGAACACTGAAGCTTTCTTT.

This clonotype was observed many times. The CDR3 DNA sequence: TGCAGCGTTGGGCCCCAAGAGACCCAGTACTTC. It translates to CSVGPQETQYF. The chain employs TRBV29-1 and TRBJ2-5, with no clear D. The V end lost 4 bases, the J end lost 1 base, and 4 bases lay between the germline ends. Germline CDR1 is SQVTM and CDR2 is ANQGSEA. This CDR3 has 11 residues.

The chain links TRBV29-1 to TRBJ1-2; 8 bases line up with TRBD1. This CDR3 spans 14 amino acids. The germline V gene encodes CDR1 SQVTM and CDR2 ANQGSEA. J lost 5 bases, V lost 4 bases, and 9 bases had no gene match. CDR3: CSVVHRTGQYGYTF. CDR3 sequence (DNA): TGCAGCGTTGTTCACAGGACAGGGCAATATGGCTACACCTTC.

In this sample, this clonotype turned up a few times. The V call is TRBV7-9, the J call TRBJ1-6; weak D call: TRBD1 (6 bases). The V gene's germline CDR1 is SEHNR and CDR2 FQNEAQ (reference sequence). CDR3 size: 15 residues. Between the trimmed V and J ends, which lost 2 bases and 7 bases, there was a span of 12 bases. This CDR3 reads CASSLSGGDNSPLHF. DNA for the CDR3: TGTGCCAGCAGCTTATCGGGGGGCGACAATTCACCCCTCCACTTT.

The chain recombines TRBV5-1 with TRBJ2-6; perhaps TRBD1 as D (6 bases). The CDR3 is made up of 18 amino acids. V was clipped by 0 bases and J by 0 bases, with 13 bases between them. CDR1 is SGHRS and CDR2 is YFSETQ in the germline V gene. CDR3 coding DNA: TGCGCCAGCAGCTTGGTAGCCCAGGGGAGCTCTGGGGCCAACGTCCTGACTTTC. Amino acids: CASSLVAQGSSGANVLTF.

The CDR3, as DNA: TGTGCCAGCAGCTTAGTGGGACAGCCCACCTACGAGCAGTACTTC. Protein sequence: CASSLVGQPTYEQYF. This sequence joins TRBV7-2 and TRBJ2-5, with 7 nucleotides matching TRBD1. The DNA end is a closer match to TRBJ2-7, so the J assignment may be wrong. Germline lookup yields CDR1 SGHTA and CDR2 FQGNSA. The CDR3 covers 15 residues.

V gene TRBV20-1 combines with J gene TRBJ2-1, with D perhaps assigned TRBD1 or TRBD2 (5 bases each). The J call may be mistaken, given a closer DNA end match to TRBJ2-7. CDR1 and CDR2 from the germline V gene are DFQATT and SNEGSKA (reference sequence). The CDR3 is 19 residues long. The DNA of the CDR3 is TGCAGTGCTAGAGACCGAGAGGGGCTAGGCAGCCTGGGCTCCTACGAGCAGTACTTC. This codes for CSARDREGLGSLGSYEQYF.

The V call is TRBV6-1, the J call TRBJ2-7; D perhaps matches TRBD1 (6 bases). Germline assignment: CDR1 MNHNS and CDR2 SASEGT. V lost 4 bases to trimming and J lost 0 bases, with 10 bases between them. The CDR3 sequence is 14 residues long. The DNA for the CDR3 is TGTGCCAGCAGTGCACAGGACAGCTCCTACGAGCAGTACTTC. As protein: CASSAQDSSYEQYF.